This T cell receptor (beta chain) was identified in a study of memory CD4+ T cells and cytomegalovirus serostatus (dated by TCRdb to between 2018 and 2021). Regarding the study in general: The roughly 33 healthy Belgian adults in the cohort included 9 who were CMV seropositive and around 25 who were CMV seronegative. CD4+ memory TCRbeta repertoires of a Belgian cohort with known cytomegalovirus serostatus were sequenced in order to replicate a published TCR-based CMV serostatus classifier.

Single viable CD3+CD4+CD8-CD45RO+ cells were sorted as memory CD4+ T cells on a FACSAria II. CMV serostatus was assessed using a Roche Elecsys assay, by which serum IgG against CMV pp150, pp28, p38 and p52 was detected. Following thawing, total CD4+ T cells were enriched through positive selection using CD4 magnetic microbeads. Samples originated from another study that specifically interrogated the CD4+ T cell memory repertoire. Peripheral blood mononuclear cells were isolated and cryopreserved according to standard operating procedures, and serum was kept at -80 degrees C. The staining relied on CD3-PerCP (BW264/56), CD4-APC (RPA-T4), CD45RO-PE (UCHT1) and CD8-Pacific Orange (3B5) antibodies, and Sytox blue was used to exclude non-viable cells. From cysteine to phenylalanine, the CDR3 is 14 amino acids long. Just the 42-base CDR3 DNA is kept, in frame starting at base 1. For CDR1 and CDR2, the germline V gene lists MDHEN and SYDVKM. V is pared back by 2 bases and J by 6 bases, with 8 bases lying between the germline termini.

Genomic DNA was extracted from sorted cells with the Quick-DNA Microprep Kit. Amplification of TCRbeta DNA was done with the immunoSEQ hsTCRbeta kit, following the protocol from the manufacturer. TCRbeta libraries were sequenced on an Illumina MiSeq instrument. The paper's data handling went like this. Following removal of out-of-frame sequences, 2.2 million or so distinct TCRbeta sequences were retained, with an average of about 63,000 per individual. Two values were used to score each individual: the count of some 150 previously reported CMV-associated TCRbeta sequences and the total count of productive distinct TCRbeta sequences. A beta-binomial model was reimplemented in Python, and scikit-learn random forests with default parameters were trained on data from the US cohort. Classifier performance on the Belgian cohort was reported as the median AUC with percentile confidence intervals calculated over 10,000 bootstrap iterations. Held by TCRdb, this immuneACCESS table contains in-frame sequences only and omits some clones. Under half of the omission traces to an unresolved V gene where checked; the cause of the rest is unknown. V and J calls and clone size are copied from that table; D and trimming were computed from the DNA. The sample table holds 75,000 to 90,000 clones, of which less than 90% were seen once. The ten top clones hold around 0.78% of the sample.

Points the paper makes about the study in general: Of 150 to 200 previously reported CMV-associated TCRbeta sequences, approximately 70 appeared in the CD4+ memory repertoires, each in one to five individuals. Unlike the original study, which covered naive and memory CD4+ and CD8+ populations, the Belgian study sequenced only CD4+CD45RO+ memory cells. For CMV serostatus prediction, a median bootstrapped AUC of approximately 0.95 was reached with the original framework, and a median bootstrapped AUC of roughly 0.92 was reached with a US-trained random forest. A median bootstrapped AUC of roughly 0.94 with a 95% CI of 0.76-1.00 was achieved on the Belgian cohort by the original-framework classifier. The results were interpreted as suggesting that the CMV-associated TCR signature is largely present in the CD4+ memory repertoire.

Concerning this clone itself: No antigen is known for it. Per-nucleotide qualities are absent, and no much larger clonotype sits a single base away.

The sequenced sample was memory CD4+ T cells from blood. The rearranged chain carries TRBV28 and TRBJ1-6, with the D gene uncertain. The TCR was taken from an adult in good health and CMV-seronegative. This receptor has the CDR3 CASSLSMGNSPLHF. The sequenced DNA: TGTGCCAGCAGTTTAAGTATGGGTAATTCACCCCTCCACTTT.